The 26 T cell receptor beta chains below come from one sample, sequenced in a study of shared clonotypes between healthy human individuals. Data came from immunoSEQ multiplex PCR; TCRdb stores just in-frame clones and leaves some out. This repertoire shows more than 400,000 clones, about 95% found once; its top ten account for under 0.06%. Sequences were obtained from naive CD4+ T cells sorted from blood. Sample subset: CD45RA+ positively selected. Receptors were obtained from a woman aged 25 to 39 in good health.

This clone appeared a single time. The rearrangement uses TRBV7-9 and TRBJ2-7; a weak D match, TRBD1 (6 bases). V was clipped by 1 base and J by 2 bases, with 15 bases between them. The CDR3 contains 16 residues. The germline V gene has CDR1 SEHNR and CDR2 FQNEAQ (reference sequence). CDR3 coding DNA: TGTGCCAGCAGCTTAGTCGCGACAGGTGAGACCTACGAGCAGTACTTC. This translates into CASSLVATGETYEQYF.

As DNA, the CDR3 is TGTGCCAGTAGTTCCCCTTACGGGGCGCCTGACCTTGGGGGGGAGCTGTTTTTT. As protein: CASSSPYGAPDLGGELFF. The gene calls are TRBV19 and TRBJ2-2; D possibly uses TRBD1 or TRBD2 (5 bases each). CDR3 length equals 18 residues. V was cut by 5 bases and J by 8 bases, with 27 bases left in between. Germline CDR1 and CDR2: LNHDA and SQIVND (reference sequence).

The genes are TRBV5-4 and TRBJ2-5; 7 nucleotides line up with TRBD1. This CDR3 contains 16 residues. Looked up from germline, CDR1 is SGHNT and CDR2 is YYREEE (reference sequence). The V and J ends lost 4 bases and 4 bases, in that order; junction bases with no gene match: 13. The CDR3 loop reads CASSQGTGDKGETQYF. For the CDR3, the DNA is TGTGCCAGCAGCCAGGGTACAGGGGATAAGGGAGAGACCCAGTACTTC.

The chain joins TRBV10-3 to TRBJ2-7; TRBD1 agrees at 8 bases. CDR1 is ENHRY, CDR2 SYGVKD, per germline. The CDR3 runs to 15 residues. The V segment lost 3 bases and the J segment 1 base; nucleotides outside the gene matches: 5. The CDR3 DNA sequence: TGTGCCATCAGTGATCAGGGGGCCGTATCCTACGAGCAGTACTTC. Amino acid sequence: CAISDQGAVSYEQYF.

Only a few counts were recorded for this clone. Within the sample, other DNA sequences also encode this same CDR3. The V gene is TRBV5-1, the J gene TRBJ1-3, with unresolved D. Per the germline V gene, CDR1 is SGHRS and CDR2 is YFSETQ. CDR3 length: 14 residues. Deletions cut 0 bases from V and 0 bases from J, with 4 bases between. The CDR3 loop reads CASSLGDSGNTIYF. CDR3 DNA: TGCGCCAGCAGCTTGGGCGACTCTGGAAACACCATATATTTT.

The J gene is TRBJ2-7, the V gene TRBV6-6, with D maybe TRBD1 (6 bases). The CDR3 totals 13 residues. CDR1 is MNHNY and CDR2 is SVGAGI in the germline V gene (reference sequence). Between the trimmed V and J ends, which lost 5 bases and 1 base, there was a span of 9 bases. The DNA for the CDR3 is TGTGCCAGCAGTCAGGACAGTTCCTACGAGCAGTACTTC. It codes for CASSQDSSYEQYF.

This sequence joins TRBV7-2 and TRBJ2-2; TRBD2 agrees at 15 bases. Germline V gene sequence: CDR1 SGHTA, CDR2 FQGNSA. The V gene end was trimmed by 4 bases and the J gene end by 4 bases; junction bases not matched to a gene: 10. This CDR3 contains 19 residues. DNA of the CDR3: TGTGCCAGCAGCTACGTCCCGGGACTAGCGGGAGGCGCCACCGGGGAGCTGTTTTTT. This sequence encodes CASSYVPGLAGGATGELFF.

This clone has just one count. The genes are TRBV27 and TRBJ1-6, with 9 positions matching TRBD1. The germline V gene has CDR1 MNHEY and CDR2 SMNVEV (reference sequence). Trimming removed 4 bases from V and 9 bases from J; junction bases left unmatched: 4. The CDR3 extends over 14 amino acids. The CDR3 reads CASSSETGGSPLHF. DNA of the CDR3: TGTGCCAGCAGTTCAGAGACAGGGGGTTCACCCCTCCACTTT.

CDR3 DNA sequence: TGTGCCAGTAGTATATGGGGGAGCACAGATACGCAGTATTTT. It translates to CASSIWGSTDTQYF. The rearrangement joins TRBV19 to TRBJ2-3; D may match TRBD1 or TRBD2 (5 bases each). V dropped 2 bases and J dropped 0 bases, with 6 bases sitting between them. Germline loops: CDR1 LNHDA, CDR2 SQIVND (reference sequence). CDR3 length: 14 amino acids.

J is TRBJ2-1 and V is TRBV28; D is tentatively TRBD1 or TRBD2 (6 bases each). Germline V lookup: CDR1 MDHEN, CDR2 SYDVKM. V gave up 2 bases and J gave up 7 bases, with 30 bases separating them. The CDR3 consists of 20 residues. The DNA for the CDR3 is TGTGCCAGCAGTTTAAGTTTTCGGGGGACATTCGTGGTTGTTTATAATGAGCAGTTCTTC. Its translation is CASSLSFRGTFVVVYNEQFF.

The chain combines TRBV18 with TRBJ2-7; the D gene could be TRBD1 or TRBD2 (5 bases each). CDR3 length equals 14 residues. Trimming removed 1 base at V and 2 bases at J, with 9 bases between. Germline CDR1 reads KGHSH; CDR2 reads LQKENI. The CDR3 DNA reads TGTGCCAGCTCACCACTCCGGGACCCCTACGAGCAGTACTTC. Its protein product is CASSPLRDPYEQYF.

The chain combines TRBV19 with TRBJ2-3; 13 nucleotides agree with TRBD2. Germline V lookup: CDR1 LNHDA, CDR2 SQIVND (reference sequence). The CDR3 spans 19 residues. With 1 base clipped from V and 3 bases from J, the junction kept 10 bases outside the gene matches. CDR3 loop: CASSIVGLAGDWVTDTQYF. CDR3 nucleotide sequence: TGTGCCAGTAGTATAGTCGGACTAGCGGGAGACTGGGTTACAGATACGCAGTATTTT.

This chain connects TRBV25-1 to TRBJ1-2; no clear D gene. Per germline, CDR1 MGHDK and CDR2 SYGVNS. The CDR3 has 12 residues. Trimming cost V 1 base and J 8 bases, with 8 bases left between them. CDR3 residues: CASSESKVGYTF. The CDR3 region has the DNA TGTGCCAGCAGTGAATCTAAGGTCGGCTACACCTTC.

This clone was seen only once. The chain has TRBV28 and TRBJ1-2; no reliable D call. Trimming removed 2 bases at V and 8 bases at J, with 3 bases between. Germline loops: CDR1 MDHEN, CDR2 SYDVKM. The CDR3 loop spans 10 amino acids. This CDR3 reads CASSLRGYTF. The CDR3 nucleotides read TGTGCCAGCAGTTTAAGGGGCTACACCTTC.

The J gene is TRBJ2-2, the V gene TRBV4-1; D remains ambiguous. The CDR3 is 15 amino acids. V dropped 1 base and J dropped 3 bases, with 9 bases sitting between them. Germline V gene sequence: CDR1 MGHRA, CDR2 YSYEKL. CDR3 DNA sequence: TGCGCCAGCAGCCAAGTGGTCGAATACACCGGGGAGCTGTTTTTT. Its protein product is CASSQVVEYTGELFF.

The CDR3 DNA reads as TGTGCCAGCAGCCAGGTGGAAGGGCCCCAGCATTTT. Translation: CASSQVEGPQHF. The chain carries TRBV4-2 and TRBJ1-5, with D hard to call. Germline CDR1 LGHNA, CDR2 YNFKEQ. The V and J ends lost 3 bases and 9 bases respectively, with 9 bases between them. This CDR3 comprises 12 residues.

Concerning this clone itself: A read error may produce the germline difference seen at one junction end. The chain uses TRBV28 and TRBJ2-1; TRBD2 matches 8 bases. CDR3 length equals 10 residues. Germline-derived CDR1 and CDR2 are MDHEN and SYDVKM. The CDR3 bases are TGTGCCAGCGGTAGCGGGGTGGTGGTCTTC. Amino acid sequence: CASGSGVVVF. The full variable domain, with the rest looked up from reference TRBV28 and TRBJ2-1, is DVKVTQSSRYLVKRTGEKVFLECVQDMDHENMFWYRQDPGLGLRLIYFSYDVKMKEKGDIPEGYSVSREKKERFSLILESASTNQTSMYLCASGSGVVVFGPGTRLTVL.

This CDR3 is CASSFGWTGAIYEQYF. The CDR3 region has the DNA TGTGCCAGCAGCTTCGGATGGACAGGGGCCATCTACGAGCAGTACTTC. The chain uses TRBV5-5 and TRBJ2-7, with 9 bases fitting TRBD1. This CDR3 region has 16 residues. After removal of 2 bases from V and 3 bases from J, the junction contained 9 bases not matched to a gene. Germline assignment: CDR1 SGHKS and CDR2 YYEKEE (reference sequence).

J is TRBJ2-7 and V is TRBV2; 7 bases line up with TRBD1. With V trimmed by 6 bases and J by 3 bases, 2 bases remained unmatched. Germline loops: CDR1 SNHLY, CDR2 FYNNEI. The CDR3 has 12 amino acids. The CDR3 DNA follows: TGTGCCAGCAGGCAGGGGGTCTACGAGCAGTACTTC. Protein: CASRQGVYEQYF.

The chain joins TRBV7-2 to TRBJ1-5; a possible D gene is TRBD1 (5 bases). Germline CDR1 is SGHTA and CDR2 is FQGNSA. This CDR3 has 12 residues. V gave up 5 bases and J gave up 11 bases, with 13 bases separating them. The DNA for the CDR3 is TGTGCCAGCAGCCAATCAGGGCTGACCCAGCATTTT. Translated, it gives CASSQSGLTQHF. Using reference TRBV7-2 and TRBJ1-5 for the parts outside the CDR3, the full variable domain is GAGVSQSPSNKVTEKGKDVELRCDPISGHTALYWYRQSLGQGLEFLIYFQGNSAPDKSGLPSDRFSAERTGGSVSTLTIQRTQQEDSAVYLCASSQSGLTQHFGDGTRLSIL.

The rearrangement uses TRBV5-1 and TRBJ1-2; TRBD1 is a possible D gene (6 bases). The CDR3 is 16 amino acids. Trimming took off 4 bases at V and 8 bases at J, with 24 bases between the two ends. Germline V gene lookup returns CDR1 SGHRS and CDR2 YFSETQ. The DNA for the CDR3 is TGCGCCAGCAGCCCACGAGCAGGGGCCGCCTTCGGGGGCTACACCTTC. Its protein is CASSPRAGAAFGGYTF.

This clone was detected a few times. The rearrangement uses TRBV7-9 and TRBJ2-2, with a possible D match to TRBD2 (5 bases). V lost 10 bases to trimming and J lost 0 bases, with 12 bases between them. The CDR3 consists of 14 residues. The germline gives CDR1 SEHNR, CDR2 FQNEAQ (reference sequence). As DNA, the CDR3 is TGTGCCACATCACTACTAGCGAACACCGGGGAGCTGTTTTTT. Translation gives CATSLLANTGELFF. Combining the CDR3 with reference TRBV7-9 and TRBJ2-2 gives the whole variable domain DTGVSQNPRHKITKRGQNVTFRCDPISEHNRLYWYRQTLGQGPEFLTYFQNEAQLEKSRLLSDRFSAERPKGSFSTLEIQRTEQGDSAMYLCATSLLANTGELFFGEGSRLTVL.

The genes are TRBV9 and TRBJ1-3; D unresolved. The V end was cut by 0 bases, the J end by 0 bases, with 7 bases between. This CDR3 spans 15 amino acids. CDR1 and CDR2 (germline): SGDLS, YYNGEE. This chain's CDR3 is CASSVGPHSGNTIYF. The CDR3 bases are TGTGCCAGCAGCGTAGGTCCACACTCTGGAAACACCATATATTTT.

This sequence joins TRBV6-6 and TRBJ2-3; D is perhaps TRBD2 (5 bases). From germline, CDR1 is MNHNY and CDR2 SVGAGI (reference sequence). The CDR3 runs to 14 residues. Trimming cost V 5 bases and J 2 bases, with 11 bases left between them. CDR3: CASSTPADTDTQYF. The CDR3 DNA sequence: TGTGCCAGCAGTACCCCAGCGGACACAGATACGCAGTATTTT.

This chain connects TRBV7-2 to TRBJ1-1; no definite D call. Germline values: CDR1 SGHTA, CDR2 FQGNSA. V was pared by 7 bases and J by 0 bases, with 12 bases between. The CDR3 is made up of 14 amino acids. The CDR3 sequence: CASKPRILNTEAFF. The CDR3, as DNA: TGTGCCAGCAAACCCCGAATACTGAACACTGAAGCTTTCTTT.

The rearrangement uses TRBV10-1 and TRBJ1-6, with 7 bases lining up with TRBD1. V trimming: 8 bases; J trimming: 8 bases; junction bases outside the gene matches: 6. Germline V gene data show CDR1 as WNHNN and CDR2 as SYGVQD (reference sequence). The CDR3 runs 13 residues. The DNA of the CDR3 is TGCGCCAGCGGAGACAGGGTCGATTCACCCCTCCACTTT. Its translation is CASGDRVDSPLHF.